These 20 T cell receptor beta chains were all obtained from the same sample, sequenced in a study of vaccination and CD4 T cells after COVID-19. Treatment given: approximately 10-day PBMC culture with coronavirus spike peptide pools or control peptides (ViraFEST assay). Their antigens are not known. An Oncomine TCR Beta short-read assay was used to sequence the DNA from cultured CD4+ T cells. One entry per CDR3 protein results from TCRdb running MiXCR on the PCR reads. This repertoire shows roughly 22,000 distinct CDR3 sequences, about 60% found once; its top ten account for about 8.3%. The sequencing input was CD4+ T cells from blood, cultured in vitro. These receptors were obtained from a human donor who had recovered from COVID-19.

CDR3 coding DNA: TGTGCCAGCAGTTACTCGATATCACCTACCACCTCCTACGAGCAGTACTTC. Its protein is CASSYSISPTTSYEQYF. The chain combines TRBV6-5 with TRBJ2-7; D ambiguous. The germline gives CDR1 MNHEY, CDR2 SVGAGI. The ends were cut back, 0 bases at V and 0 bases at J, with 15 bases in the middle. The CDR3 runs to 17 residues.

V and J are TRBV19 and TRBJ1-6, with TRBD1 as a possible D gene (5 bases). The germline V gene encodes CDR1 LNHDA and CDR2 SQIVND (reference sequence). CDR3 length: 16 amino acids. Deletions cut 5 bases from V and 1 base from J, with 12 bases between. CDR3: CASSGTSRSYNSPLHF. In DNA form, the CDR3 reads TGTGCCAGTAGTGGGACTTCTCGGTCCTATAATTCACCCCTCCACTTT. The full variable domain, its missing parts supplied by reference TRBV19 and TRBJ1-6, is DGGITQSPKYLFRKEGQNVTLSCEQNLNHDAMYWYRQDPGQGLRLIYYSQIVNDFQKGDIAEGYSVSREKKESFPLTVTSAQKNPTAFYLCASSGTSRSYNSPLHFGNGTRLTVT.

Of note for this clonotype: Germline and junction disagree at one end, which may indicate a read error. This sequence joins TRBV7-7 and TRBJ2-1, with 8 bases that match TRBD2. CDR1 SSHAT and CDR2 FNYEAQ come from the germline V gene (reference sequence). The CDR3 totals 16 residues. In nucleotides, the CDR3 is TGTGCTAGCAGCTTAGCGTTCACTAGCGGTTACAATGAGCAGTTCTTC. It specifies CASSLAFTSGYNEQFF.

This chain's CDR3 is CASSLMGAAISTIYF. The CDR3 DNA sequence: TGTGCCAGCAGTCTAATGGGGGCCGCTATTTCCACCATATATTTT. This rearrangement joins TRBV28 to TRBJ1-3; a possible D gene is TRBD1 (6 bases). Germline CDR1 and CDR2: MDHEN and SYDVKM. With 5 bases removed from V and 9 bases from J, the gap between germline ends came to 20 bases. This CDR3 has 15 amino acids.

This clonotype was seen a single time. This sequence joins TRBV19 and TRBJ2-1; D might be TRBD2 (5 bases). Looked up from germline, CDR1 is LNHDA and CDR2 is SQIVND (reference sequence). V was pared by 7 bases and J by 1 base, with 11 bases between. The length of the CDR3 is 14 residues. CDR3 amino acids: CASTARRSYNEQFF. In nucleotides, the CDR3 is TGTGCCAGTACCGCTAGGAGGTCCTACAATGAGCAGTTCTTC. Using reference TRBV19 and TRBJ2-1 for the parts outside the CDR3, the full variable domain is DGGITQSPKYLFRKEGQNVTLSCEQNLNHDAMYWYRQDPGQGLRLIYYSQIVNDFQKGDIAEGYSVSREKKESFPLTVTSAQKNPTAFYLCASTARRSYNEQFFGPGTRLTVL.

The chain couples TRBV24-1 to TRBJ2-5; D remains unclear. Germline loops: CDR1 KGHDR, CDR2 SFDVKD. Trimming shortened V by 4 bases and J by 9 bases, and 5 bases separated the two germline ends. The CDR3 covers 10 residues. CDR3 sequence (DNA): TGTGCCACCAGTGACCCGCCCCAGTACTTC. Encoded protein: CATSDPPQYF.

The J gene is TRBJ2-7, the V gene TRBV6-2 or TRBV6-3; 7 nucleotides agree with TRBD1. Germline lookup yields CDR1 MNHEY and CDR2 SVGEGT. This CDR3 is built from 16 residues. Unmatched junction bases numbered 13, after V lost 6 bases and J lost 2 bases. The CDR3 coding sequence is TGTGCCAGCAGCGCTCCGACAGGGAAAACGACCTACGAGCAGTACTTC. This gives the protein CASSAPTGKTTYEQYF.

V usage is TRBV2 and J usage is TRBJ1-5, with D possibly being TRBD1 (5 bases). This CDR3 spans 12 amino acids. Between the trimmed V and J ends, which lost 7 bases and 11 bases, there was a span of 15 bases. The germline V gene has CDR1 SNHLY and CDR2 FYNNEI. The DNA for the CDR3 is TGTGCCAGCAAGGGGCCGGAGAGGGCCCAGCATTTT. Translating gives CASKGPERAQHF. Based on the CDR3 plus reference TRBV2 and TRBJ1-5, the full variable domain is EPEVTQTPSHQVTQMGQEVILRCVPISNHLYFYWYRQILGQKVEFLVSFYNNEISEKSEIFDDQFSVERPDGSNFTLKIRSTKLEDSAMYFCASKGPERAQHFGDGTRLSIL.

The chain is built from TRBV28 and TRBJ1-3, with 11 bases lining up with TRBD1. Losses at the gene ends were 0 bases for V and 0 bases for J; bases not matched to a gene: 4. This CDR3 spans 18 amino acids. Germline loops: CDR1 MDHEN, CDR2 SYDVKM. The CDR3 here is CASSLWGQGGTSGNTIYF. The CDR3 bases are TGTGCCAGCAGTTTATGGGGACAGGGGGGTACCTCTGGAAACACCATATATTTT.

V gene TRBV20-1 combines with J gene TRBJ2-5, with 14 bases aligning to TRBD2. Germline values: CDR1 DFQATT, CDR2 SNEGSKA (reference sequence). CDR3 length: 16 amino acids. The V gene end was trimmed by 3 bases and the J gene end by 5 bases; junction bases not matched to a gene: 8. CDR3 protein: CSARGTSGSFSETQYF. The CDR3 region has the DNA TGCAGTGCTAGGGGGACTAGCGGGAGTTTTAGTGAGACCCAGTACTTC.

The CDR3, as DNA: TGTGCCAGTAGTCGACAGGGGGCTGGGACTGAAGCTTTCTTT. Its protein is CASSRQGAGTEAFF. The genes are TRBV19 and TRBJ1-1, with 10 bases that match TRBD1. Germline CDR1 LNHDA, CDR2 SQIVND (reference sequence). V was pared by 5 bases and J by 5 bases, with 5 bases of the junction left unmatched. The CDR3 length is 14 residues.

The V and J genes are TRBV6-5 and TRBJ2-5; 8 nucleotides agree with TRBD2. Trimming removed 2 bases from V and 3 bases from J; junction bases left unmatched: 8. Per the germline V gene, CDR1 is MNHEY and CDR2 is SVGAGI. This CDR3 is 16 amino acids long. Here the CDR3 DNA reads TGTGCCAGCAGTTACGGAGCGGGGGCGATAAAAGAGACCCAGTACTTC. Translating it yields CASSYGAGAIKETQYF.

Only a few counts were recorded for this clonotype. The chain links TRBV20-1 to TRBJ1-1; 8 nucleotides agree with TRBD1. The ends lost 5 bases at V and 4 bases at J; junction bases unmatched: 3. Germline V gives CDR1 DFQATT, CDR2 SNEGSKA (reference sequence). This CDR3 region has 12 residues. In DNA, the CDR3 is TGCAGTGCTCCAGACAGGGGCACTGAAGCTTTCTTT. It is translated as CSAPDRGTEAFF.

CDR3 bases: TGTGCCAGCAGCTTACTCCTCGGGGGCGATGGGTACGAGCAGTACTTC. Translation gives CASSLLLGGDGYEQYF. V gene TRBV11-2 combines with J gene TRBJ2-7; D may be TRBD1 or TRBD2 (6 bases each). The germline V gene has CDR1 SGHAT and CDR2 FQNNGV. The CDR3 spans 16 residues. The V gene lost 2 bases and the J gene lost 4 bases, with 18 bases spanning the gap.

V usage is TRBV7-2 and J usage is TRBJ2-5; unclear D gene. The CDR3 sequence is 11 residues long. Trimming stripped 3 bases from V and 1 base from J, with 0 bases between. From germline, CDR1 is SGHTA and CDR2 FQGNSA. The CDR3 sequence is CASSFQETQYF. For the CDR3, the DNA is TGTGCCAGCAGCTTCCAAGAGACCCAGTACTTC.

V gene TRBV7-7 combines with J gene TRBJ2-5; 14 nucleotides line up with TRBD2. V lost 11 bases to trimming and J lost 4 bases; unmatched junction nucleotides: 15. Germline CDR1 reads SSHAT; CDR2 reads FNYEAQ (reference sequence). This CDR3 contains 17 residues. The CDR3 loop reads CAPSLGLAGELRETQYF. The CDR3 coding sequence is TGTGCCCCTTCCCTGGGACTAGCGGGAGAGTTAAGAGAGACCCAGTACTTC.

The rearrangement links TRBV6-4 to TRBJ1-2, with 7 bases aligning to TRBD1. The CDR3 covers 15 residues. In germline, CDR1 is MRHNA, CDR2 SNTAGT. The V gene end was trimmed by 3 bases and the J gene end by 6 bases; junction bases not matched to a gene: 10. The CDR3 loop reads CASSEDRDKRDGYTF. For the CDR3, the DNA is TGTGCCAGCAGTGAAGACAGGGACAAGAGGGATGGCTACACCTTC.

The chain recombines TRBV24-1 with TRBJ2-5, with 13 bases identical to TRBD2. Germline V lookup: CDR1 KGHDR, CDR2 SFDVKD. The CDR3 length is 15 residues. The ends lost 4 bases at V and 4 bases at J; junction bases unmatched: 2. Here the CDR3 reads CATSEWTSGRETQYF. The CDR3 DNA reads TGTGCCACCAGTGAATGGACTAGCGGGAGAGAGACCCAGTACTTC.

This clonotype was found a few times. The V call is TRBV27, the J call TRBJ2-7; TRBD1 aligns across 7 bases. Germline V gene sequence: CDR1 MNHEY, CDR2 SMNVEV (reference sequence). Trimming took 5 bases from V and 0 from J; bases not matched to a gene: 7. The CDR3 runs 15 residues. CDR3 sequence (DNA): TGTGCCAGCAGTCCTCGGACAGGTTTCTCCTACGAGCAGTACTTC. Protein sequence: CASSPRTGFSYEQYF.

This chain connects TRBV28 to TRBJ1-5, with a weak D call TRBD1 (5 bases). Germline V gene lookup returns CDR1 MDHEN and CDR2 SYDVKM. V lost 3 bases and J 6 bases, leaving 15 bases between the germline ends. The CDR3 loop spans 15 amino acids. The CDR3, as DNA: TGTGCCAGCAGTTTTGGGGGGGATAGGGGTCAGCCCCAGCATTTT. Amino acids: CASSFGGDRGQPQHF.